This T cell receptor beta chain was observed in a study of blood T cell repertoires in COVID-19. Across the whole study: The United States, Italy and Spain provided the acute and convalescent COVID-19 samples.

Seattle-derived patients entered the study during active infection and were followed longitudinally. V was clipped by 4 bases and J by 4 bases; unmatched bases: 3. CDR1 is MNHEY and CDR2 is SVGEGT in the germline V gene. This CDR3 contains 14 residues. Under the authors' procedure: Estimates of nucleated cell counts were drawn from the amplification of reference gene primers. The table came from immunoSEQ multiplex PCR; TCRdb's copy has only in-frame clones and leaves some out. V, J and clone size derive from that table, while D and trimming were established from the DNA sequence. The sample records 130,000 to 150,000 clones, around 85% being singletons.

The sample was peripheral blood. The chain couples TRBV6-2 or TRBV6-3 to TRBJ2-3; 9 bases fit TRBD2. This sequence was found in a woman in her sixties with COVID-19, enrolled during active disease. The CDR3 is CASSLAGVPDTQYF. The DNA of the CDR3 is TGTGCCAGCAGTTTAGCGGGGGTTCCAGATACGCAGTATTTT.